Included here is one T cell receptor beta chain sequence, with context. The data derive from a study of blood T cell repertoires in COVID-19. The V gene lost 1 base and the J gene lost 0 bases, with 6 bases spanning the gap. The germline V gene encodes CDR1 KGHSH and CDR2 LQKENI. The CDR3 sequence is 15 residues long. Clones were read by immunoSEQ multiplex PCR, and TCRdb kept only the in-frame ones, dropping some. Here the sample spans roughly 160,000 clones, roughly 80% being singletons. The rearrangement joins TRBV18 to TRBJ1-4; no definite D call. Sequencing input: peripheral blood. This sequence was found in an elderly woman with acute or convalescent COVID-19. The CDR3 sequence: CASSPLRSTNEKLFF. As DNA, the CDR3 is TGTGCCAGCTCACCACTCAGGTCAACTAATGAAAAACTGTTTTTT.